This is a list of T cell receptor beta chains from one sample in a study of CD8 T cells in ankylosing spondylitis. In TCRdb, the 5' RACE reads were re-called with MiXCR into one record per CDR3 protein. The sample lists just under 350,000 distinct CDR3 sequences, over 12% occurring once. The specimen was blood, either unsorted or a sorted T cell fraction (not recorded which). The receptors here all came from a male donor with ankylosing spondylitis or in good health (not recorded which). The CDR3 runs from the conserved cysteine through the conserved F or W. The D gene is left open where the match is weak. The listing skips clone size in some rows; elsewhere it reads once, few, many or a size class.

clone_size | j_call | v_call | d_call | cdr3_aa | cdr3_nt
many | TRBJ2-5 | TRBV3-1 | TRBD2 | CASSQGTSGSLETQYF | TGTGCCAGCAGCCAAGGGACTAGCGGGAGTCTAGAGACCCAGTACTTC
- | TRBJ2-1 | TRBV11-2 | TRBD2 | CASSLEVAGYNEQFF | TGTGCCAGCAGCTTAGAGGTAGCGGGATACAATGAGCAGTTCTTC
- | TRBJ1-2 | TRBV10-3 | - | CAISAPGSNYGYTF | TGTGCCATCAGTGCCCCGGGGTCTAACTATGGCTACACCTTC
many | TRBJ1-1 | TRBV5-1 | - | CASSLGGPGNTEAFF | TGCGCCAGCAGCTTGGGAGGTCCAGGGAACACTGAAGCTTTCTTT
- | TRBJ2-5 | TRBV7-2 | - | CASSFTQGGGETQYF | TGTGCCAGCAGCTTTACACAGGGAGGAGGAGAGACCCAGTACTTC
few | TRBJ1-2 | TRBV5-6 | - | CASSLERNYGYTF | TGTGCCAGCAGCTTGGAACGAAACTATGGCTACACCTTC
- | TRBJ1-1 | TRBV7-8 | TRBD1 | CASSPGQVVVAEAFF | TGTGCCAGCAGCCCCGGACAGGTCGTTGTCGCTGAAGCTTTCTTT
many | TRBJ2-2 | TRBV5-1 | TRBD1 | CASTLQGANTGELFF | TGCGCCAGCACGCTACAGGGGGCCAACACCGGGGAGCTGTTTTTT
- | TRBJ1-6 | TRBV7-2 | - | CASSLKGSGSPLHF | TGTGCCAGCAGCTTAAAGGGCTCGGGTTCACCCCTCCACTTT
- | TRBJ1-6 | TRBV21-1 | - | CASSKGEKSPRSPLHF | TGTGCCAGCAGCAAGGGGGAAAAATCCCCTCGTTCACCCCTCCACTTT
many | TRBJ2-2 | TRBV11-2 | - | CASSLFLVRTLGNTGELFF | TGTGCCAGCAGCTTATTTCTCGTCAGAACCTTGGGGAACACCGGGGAGCTGTTTTTT
- | TRBJ2-7 | TRBV5-5 | - | CASSSLGRALFYEQYF | TGTGCCAGCAGCTCGCTGGGACGAGCCCTCTTCTACGAGCAGTACTTC
few | TRBJ2-3 | TRBV5-1 | - | CASSPGPDTQYF | TGCGCCAGCAGCCCTGGGCCAGATACGCAGTATTTT
- | TRBJ1-2 | TRBV14 | TRBD1 | CASSQSDRVVGYTF | TGTGCCAGCAGCCAAAGCGACAGGGTCGTTGGCTACACCTTC
once | TRBJ2-7 | TRBV29-1 | TRBD1 | CSVEQGESYEQYF | TGCAGCGTTGAGCAGGGGGAGAGCTACGAGCAGTACTTC
many | TRBJ1-4 | TRBV5-1 | - | CASSPGGLTNEKLFF | TGCGCCAGCAGCCCGGGGGGGCTAACTAATGAAAAACTGTTTTTT
few | TRBJ1-4 | TRBV5-1 | TRBD1 | CASSAGTGSTNEKLFF | TGCGCCAGCAGCGCCGGGACAGGGTCAACTAATGAAAAACTGTTTTTT
- | TRBJ2-7 | TRBV4-2 | TRBD1 | CASSQDGGQGNYEQYF | TGTGCCAGCAGCCAAGATGGGGGACAGGGGAACTACGAGCAGTACTTC
- | TRBJ2-2 | TRBV19 | TRBD2 | CASSIGLAGGTGELFF | TGTGCCAGTAGTATAGGACTAGCGGGGGGCACCGGGGAGCTGTTTTTT
- | TRBJ2-1 | TRBV4-1 | - | CASSQDRTGVRNEQFF | TGCGCCAGCAGCCAAGATAGGACGGGAGTGAGAAATGAGCAGTTCTTC
- | TRBJ2-1 | TRBV5-8 | - | CASSLYRTLGDEQFF | TGTGCCAGCAGCCTTTACAGGACCCTGGGCGATGAGCAGTTCTTC
few | TRBJ1-2 | TRBV3-1 | TRBD1 | CASSPRGQAVVNYGYTF | TGTGCCAGCAGCCCTCGTGGACAGGCTGTTGTCAACTATGGCTACACCTTC
few | TRBJ2-7 | TRBV21-1 | - | CASSKLQPYEQYF | TGTGCCAGCAGCAAATTACAGCCATACGAGCAGTACTTC
- | TRBJ2-5 | TRBV6-1 | TRBD1 | CASSTGQGKTQYF | TGTGCCAGCAGTACCGGACAGGGCAAGACCCAGTACTTC